These 9 T cell receptor beta chains were sequenced from one sample in a study of tumor-infiltrating lymphocytes in primary liver carcinoma. A constant-region primer primed TCR beta cDNA synthesis from about 530 ng of total RNA. Construction of TCR beta libraries relied on three successive nested multiplex PCR rounds employing slightly modified ARM-PCR. TRBV1-TRBV30 forward primers paired with a C-beta reverse primer drove the first two PCR rounds, roughly 9 cycles each. TCRdb fed the multiplex PCR reads into MiXCR, producing one record per CDR3 protein. The profile shows fewer than 350,000 distinct CDR3 sequences, 55% to 65% of them singletons. In addition to blood RNA drawn from unsorted whole blood, germline DNA was extracted. The sample comprised peripheral blood. The receptor source for this set is a man aged 35-49 years with primary liver carcinoma and hepatitis B virus infection.

This clonotype was seen just once. This clone may be a read error of a much larger clone one base away. The conserved phenylalanine or tryptophan is not found at the CDR3 terminus, so this likely reflects a read error. The chain joins TRBV6-2 or TRBV6-3 to TRBJ2-5, with D unclear. Germline V gives CDR1 MNHEY, CDR2 SVGEGT. Trimming shortened V by 8 bases and J by 3 bases, and 13 bases separated the two germline ends. This CDR3 contains 13 residues. CDR3 residues: CASGWMVEETQYL. In nucleotides, the CDR3 is TGTGCCAGCGGTTGGATGGTGGAAGAGACCCAGTACCTC.

On this clonotype itself: A clone one base away is much larger, so this may be a read error. The rearrangement links TRBV6-5 to TRBJ2-7, with D tentatively TRBD1 (5 bases). Germline V CDR1 and CDR2: MNHEY, SVGAGI. There are 15 residues in the CDR3. V shed 2 bases and J shed 9 bases, with 20 bases lying between them. CDR3 amino acids: CASSYHQGSGKGQYF. The CDR3, as DNA: TGTGCCAGCAGTTACCACCAGGGTTCAGGGAAGGGGCAGTACTTC.

With respect to this clonotype: Given the absence of the conserved phenylalanine or tryptophan at the CDR3 end, a read error is likely. V gene TRBV11-1 combines with J gene TRBJ2-3; D may correspond to TRBD1 or TRBD2 (5 bases each). The ends were cut back, 4 bases at V and 2 bases at J, with 13 bases in the middle. CDR3 length equals 15 residues. Germline V gene sequence: CDR1 SGHAT, CDR2 FQDESV (reference sequence). The DNA of the CDR3 is TGTGCCAGCAGCTCGGAGGACACCCTCACAGATACGCAGTATGTT. Its translation: CASSSEDTLTDTQYV.

As for this clonotype: At one of its ends the junction is not consistent with the germline gene, which may arise from a read error. The rearrangement joins TRBV30 to TRBJ1-4, with TRBD1 matching over 8 bases. This CDR3 comprises 15 residues. Germline assignment: CDR1 GTSNPN and CDR2 SVGIG (reference sequence). Here the CDR3 DNA reads TGTGCCTGGAGTGTACCAGGACAGGGAGATGAAAAACTGCTTTTT. Translated, it gives CAWSVPGQGDEKLLF.

This clonotype was counted between two and nine times. V and J are TRBV5-1 and TRBJ2-3; weak D call: TRBD2 (6 bases). The CDR3 extends over 13 amino acids. Germline lookup yields CDR1 SGHRS and CDR2 YFSETQ. V shed 6 bases and J shed 6 bases, with 14 bases lying between them. The CDR3 nucleotides read TGCGCCAGCATGGGAGAAGGAGGGGATACGCAGTATTTT. It is translated as CASMGEGGDTQYF.

Note on this clonotype: A much larger clone differs from this one at a single base, so this may be a read error. This chain links TRBV29-1 with TRBJ2-7; 14 bases map to TRBD2. CDR1 is SQVTM, CDR2 ANQGSEA, per germline. The CDR3 length is 19 residues. The V gene end was trimmed by 5 bases and the J gene end by 1 base; junction bases not matched to a gene: 16. The CDR3 DNA is TGCAGCGTTCCCCCCAGGGAGACTAGCGGGAGGGACGGGTCCTACGAGCAGTACTTC. It specifies CSVPPRETSGRDGSYEQYF.

As to this clonotype: A read error may explain this, as a much larger clone is one base away. The chain employs TRBV4-2 and TRBJ2-5; either TRBD1 or TRBD2 may supply D (5 bases each). This CDR3 region has 15 residues. Germline values: CDR1 LGHNA, CDR2 YNFKEQ. The CDR3 region is CTSSQRGIGEETQYF. Here the CDR3 DNA reads TGTACCAGCAGCCAACGGGGAATAGGGGAAGAGACCCAGTACTTC.

Of note for this clonotype: Compared with germline, one end of the junction differs, possibly owing to a read error. Here the CDR3 reads CASSFSRTGTSGVNVLTF. CDR3 sequence (DNA): TGTGCCAGCAGCTTCAGCAGGACAGGAACTTCTGGGGTCAACGTCCTGACTTTC. V is TRBV11-3 and J is TRBJ2-6; the match to TRBD1 covers 7 bases. CDR1 and CDR2 from the germline V gene are SGHNT and YENEEA. The length of the CDR3 is 18 residues.

With respect to this clonotype: Mismatch with germline at one junction end may stem from a read error. This chain connects TRBV5-4 to TRBJ2-2; D may correspond to TRBD1 or TRBD2 (6 bases each). The CDR3 is made up of 17 amino acids. The germline gives CDR1 SGHNT, CDR2 YYREEE (reference sequence). CDR3 protein: CASSLGGGSMNTWELFF. CDR3 DNA: TGTGCCAGCAGCTTAGGGGGAGGTAGCATGAACACCTGGGAGCTGTTTTTT.